The present entry profiles one TCR beta chain with its context. What it recognizes is unknown. PBMCs yielded sorted CD4+ and CD8+ T cells. Germline lookup yields CDR1 SEHNR and CDR2 FQNEAQ (reference sequence). The V end lost 2 bases, the J end lost 7 bases, and 9 bases lay between the germline ends. This CDR3 contains 14 residues. The data originate from a study of CD8+ T cells in alopecia areata. General study results and limits: It was lesional scalp, especially alopecia totalis/universalis, that showed higher clonality than normal scalp. Scalp samples also contribute reads from the resident alphabeta T cells found in normal skin. With patients, TCR sharing proved less clear than in mice, a difference possibly related to HLA.

RNA was extracted and reverse transcribed into cDNA as the sequencing template. Profiled with immunoSEQ multiplex PCR; TCRdb holds only in-frame clones, not every one. Of under 250,000 clones detected, around 50% appear once; the ten largest clones hold approximately 4.9%. Sequencing was performed on CD8+ T cells sorted from blood. The J gene is TRBJ1-6, the V gene TRBV7-9; tentatively, D is TRBD1 (5 bases). The clonotype was recovered from a human donor in good health. CDR3 nucleotide sequence: TGTGCCAGCAGCTTAATCGGGGGGAATTCACCCCTCCACTTT. Translating gives CASSLIGGNSPLHF.